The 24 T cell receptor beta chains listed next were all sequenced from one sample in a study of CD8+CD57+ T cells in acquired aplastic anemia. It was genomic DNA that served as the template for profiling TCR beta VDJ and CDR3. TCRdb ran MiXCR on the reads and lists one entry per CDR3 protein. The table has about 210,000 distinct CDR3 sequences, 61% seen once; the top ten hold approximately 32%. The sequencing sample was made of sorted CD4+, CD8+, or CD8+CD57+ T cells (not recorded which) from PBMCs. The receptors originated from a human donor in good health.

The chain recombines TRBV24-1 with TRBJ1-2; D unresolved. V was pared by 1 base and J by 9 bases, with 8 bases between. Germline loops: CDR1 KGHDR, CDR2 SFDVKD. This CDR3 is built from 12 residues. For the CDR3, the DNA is TGTGCCACCAGTGATTTTCCGGGGAGCTACACCTTC. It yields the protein CATSDFPGSYTF.

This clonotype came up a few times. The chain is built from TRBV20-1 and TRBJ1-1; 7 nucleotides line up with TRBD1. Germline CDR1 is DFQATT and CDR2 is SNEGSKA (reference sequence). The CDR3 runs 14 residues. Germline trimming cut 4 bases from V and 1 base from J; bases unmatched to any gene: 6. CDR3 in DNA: TGCAGTGCTAACCCACAGGGGAAGAACACTGAAGCTTTCTTT. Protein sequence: CSANPQGKNTEAFF.

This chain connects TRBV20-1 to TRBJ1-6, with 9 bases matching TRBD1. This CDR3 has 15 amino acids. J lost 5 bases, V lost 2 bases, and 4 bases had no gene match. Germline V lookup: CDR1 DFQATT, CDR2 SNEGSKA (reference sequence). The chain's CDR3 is CSARRTGDNNSPLHF. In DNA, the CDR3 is TGCAGTGCTAGACGGACAGGGGATAATAATTCACCCCTCCACTTT.

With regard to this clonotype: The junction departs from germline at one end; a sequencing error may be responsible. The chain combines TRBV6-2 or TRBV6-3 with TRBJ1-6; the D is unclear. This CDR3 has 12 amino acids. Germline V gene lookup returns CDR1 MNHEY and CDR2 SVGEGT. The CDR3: CASSRTYSPPHF. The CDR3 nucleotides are TGTGCCAGCAGTCGCACGTATTCACCCCCCCACTTT.

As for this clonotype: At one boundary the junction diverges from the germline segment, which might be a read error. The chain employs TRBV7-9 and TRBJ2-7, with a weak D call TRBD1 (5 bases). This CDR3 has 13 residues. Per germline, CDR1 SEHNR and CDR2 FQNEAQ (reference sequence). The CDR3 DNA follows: TGTGCCGGCAGCTCGACAGTCACCTACGGGCAGTACTTC. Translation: CAGSSTVTYGQYF.

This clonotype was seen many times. CDR3 coding DNA: TGTGCCAGCAGCTTAGGTTGGGGCGTGGTGAGTGAGACCCAGTACTTC. This gives the protein CASSLGWGVVSETQYF. The chain links TRBV7-9 to TRBJ2-5, with D possibly TRBD1 on 5 matching bases. The CDR3 covers 16 residues. V was clipped by 1 base and J by 5 bases, with 17 bases between them. CDR1 is SEHNR and CDR2 is FQNEAQ in the germline V gene (reference sequence).

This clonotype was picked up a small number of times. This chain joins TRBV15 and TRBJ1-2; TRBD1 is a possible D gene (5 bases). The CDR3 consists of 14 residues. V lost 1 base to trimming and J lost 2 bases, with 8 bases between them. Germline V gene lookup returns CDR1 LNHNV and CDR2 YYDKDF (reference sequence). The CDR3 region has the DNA TGTGCCACCAGCAGAGTGGAGGGGAACTATGGCTACACCTTC. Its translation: CATSRVEGNYGYTF.

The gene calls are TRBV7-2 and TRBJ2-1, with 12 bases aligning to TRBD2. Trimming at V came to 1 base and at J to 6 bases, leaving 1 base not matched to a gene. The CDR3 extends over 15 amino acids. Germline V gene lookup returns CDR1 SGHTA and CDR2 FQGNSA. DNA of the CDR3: TGTGCCAGCAGCTTAGAACTAGCGGGAGGCAATGAGCAGTTCTTC. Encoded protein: CASSLELAGGNEQFF.

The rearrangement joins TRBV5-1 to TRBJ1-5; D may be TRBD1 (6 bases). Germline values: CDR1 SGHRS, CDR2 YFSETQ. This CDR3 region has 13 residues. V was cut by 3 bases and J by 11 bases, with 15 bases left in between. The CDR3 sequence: CASSSELGGTQHF. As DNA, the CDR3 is TGCGCCAGCAGCTCTGAGCTGGGGGGCACCCAGCATTTT.

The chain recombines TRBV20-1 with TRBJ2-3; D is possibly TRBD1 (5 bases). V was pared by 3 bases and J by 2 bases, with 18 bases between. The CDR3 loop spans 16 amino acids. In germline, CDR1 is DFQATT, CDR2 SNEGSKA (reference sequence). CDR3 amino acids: CSASRPGIGATDTQYF. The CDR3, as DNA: TGCAGTGCTAGCCGCCCGGGCATAGGGGCCACAGATACGCAGTATTTT.

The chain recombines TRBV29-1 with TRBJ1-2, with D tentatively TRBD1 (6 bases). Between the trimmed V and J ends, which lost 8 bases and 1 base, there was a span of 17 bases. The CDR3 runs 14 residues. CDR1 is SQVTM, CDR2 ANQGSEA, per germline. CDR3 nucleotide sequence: TGCAGCAGTTACGGACAGTCGAGTAACTATGGCTACACCTTC. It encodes CSSYGQSSNYGYTF.

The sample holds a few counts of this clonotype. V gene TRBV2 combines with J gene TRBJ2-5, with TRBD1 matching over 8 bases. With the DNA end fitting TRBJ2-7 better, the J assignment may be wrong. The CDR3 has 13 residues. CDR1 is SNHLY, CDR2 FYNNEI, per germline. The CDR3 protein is CASRGTGTYEQYF. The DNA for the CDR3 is TGTGCCAGCAGGGGGACAGGTACCTACGAGCAGTACTTC.

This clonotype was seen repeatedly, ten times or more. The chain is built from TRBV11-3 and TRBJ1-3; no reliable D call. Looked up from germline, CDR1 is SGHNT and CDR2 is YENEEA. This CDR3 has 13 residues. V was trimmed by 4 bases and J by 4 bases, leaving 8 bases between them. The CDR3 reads CASSSKMGNTIYF. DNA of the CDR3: TGTGCCAGCAGCTCAAAAATGGGAAACACCATATATTTT. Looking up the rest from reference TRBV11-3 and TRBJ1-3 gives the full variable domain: EAGVVQSPRYKIIEKKQPVAFWCNPISGHNTLYWYLQNLGQGPELLIRYENEEAVDDSQLPKDRFSAERLKGVDSTLKIQPAELGDSAVYLCASSSKMGNTIYFGEGSWLTVV.

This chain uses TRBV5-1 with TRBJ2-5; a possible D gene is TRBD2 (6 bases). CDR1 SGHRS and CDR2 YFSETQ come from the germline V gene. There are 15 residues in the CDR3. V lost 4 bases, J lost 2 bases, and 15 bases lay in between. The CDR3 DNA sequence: TGCGCCAGCAGCGTGGACTATAGAGGTCAAGAGACCCAGTACTTC. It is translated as CASSVDYRGQETQYF.

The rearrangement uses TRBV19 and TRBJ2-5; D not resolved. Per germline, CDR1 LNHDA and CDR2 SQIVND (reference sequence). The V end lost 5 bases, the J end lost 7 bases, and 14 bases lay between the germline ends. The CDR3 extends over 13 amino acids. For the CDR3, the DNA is TGTGCCAGTAGTTCGGCTACGTGGGCGACCCAGTACTTC. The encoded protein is CASSSATWATQYF.

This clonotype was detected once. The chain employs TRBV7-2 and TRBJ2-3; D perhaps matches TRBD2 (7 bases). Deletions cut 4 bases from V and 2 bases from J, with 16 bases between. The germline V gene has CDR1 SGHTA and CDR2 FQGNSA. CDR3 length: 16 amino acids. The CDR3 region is CASSSGERDHTDTQYF. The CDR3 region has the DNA TGTGCCAGCAGCTCAGGGGAGCGGGACCACACAGATACGCAGTATTTT.

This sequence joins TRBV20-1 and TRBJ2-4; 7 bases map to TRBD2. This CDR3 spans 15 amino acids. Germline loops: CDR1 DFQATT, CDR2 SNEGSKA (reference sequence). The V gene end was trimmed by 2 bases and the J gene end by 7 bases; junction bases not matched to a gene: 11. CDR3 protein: CSARLAVGPRNIQYF. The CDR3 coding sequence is TGCAGTGCTAGACTAGCGGTGGGGCCGAGGAACATTCAGTACTTC.

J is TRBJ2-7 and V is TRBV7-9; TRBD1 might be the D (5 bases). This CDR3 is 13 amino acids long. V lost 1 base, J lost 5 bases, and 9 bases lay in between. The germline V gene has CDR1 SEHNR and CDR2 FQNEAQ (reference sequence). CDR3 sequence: CASSLDAGNEQYF. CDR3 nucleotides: TGTGCCAGCAGCTTAGATGCAGGGAACGAGCAGTACTTC.

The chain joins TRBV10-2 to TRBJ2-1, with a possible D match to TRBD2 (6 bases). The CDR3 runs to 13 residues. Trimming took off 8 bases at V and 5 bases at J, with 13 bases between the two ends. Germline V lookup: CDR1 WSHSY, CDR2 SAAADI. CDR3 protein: CASLPGADNEQFF. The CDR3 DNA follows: TGCGCCAGCCTCCCGGGAGCAGACAATGAGCAGTTCTTC.

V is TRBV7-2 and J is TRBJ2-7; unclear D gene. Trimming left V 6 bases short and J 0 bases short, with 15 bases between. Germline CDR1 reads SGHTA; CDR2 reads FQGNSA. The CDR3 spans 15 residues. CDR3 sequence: CASRAALSFSYEQYF. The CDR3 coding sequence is TGTGCCAGCAGAGCCGCCCTCAGCTTCTCCTACGAGCAGTACTTC.

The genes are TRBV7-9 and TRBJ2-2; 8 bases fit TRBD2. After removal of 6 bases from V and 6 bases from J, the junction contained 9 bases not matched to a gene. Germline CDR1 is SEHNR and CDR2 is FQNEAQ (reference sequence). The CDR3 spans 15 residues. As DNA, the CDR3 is TGTGCCAGCAGTTCGACGGGGGGGCCCTCCGGGGAGCTGTTTTTT. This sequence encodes CASSSTGGPSGELFF.

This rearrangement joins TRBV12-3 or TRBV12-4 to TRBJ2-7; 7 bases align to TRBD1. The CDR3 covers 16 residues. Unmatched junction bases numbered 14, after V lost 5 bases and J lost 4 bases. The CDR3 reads CASSEGDRDIQYEQYF. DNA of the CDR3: TGTGCCAGCAGTGAAGGTGACAGGGACATCCAATACGAGCAGTACTTC.

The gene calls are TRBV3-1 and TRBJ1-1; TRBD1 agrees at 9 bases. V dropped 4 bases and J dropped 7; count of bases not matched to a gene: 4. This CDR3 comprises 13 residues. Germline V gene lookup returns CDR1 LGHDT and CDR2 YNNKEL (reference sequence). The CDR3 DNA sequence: TGTGCCAGCAGCCTTCGACAGGGGGTTGAAGCTTTCTTT. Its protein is CASSLRQGVEAFF.

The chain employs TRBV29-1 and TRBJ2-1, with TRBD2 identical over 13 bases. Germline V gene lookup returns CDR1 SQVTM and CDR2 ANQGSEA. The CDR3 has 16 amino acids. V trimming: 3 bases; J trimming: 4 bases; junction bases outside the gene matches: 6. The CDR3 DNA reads TGCAGCGTTGATCGACTAGCGGGAGGCCCGTACAATGAGCAGTTCTTC. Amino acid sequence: CSVDRLAGGPYNEQFF.